A single T cell receptor (beta chain) is shown here with its context. Germline loops: CDR1 MRHNA, CDR2 SNTAGT. V lost 6 bases and J 0 bases, leaving 8 bases between the germline ends. The CDR3 has 13 residues. The data belong to a study of blood T cell repertoires in COVID-19. Study information: Samples taken during acute and convalescent COVID-19 were collected in the United States, Italy and Spain.

Original analysis: Amplification from reference gene primers served as the basis for estimated nucleated cell counts. The data were produced by immunoSEQ multiplex PCR, yet TCRdb's version contains in-frame clones alone and is incomplete. For V, J and clone size, that table is used; D and trimming come from the DNA. The data contain 160,000 or so clones, 65% to 85% of them singletons. Sequenced: peripheral blood. This sequence was found in a man aged 60-69 years with active or convalescent COVID-19. V usage is TRBV6-4 and J usage is TRBJ1-1; no clear D. The CDR3: CASRAAVNTEAFF. The CDR3 DNA sequence: TGTGCCAGCAGGGCCGCAGTGAACACTGAAGCTTTCTTT.